This record concerns one T cell receptor (beta chain) sequence. TCRdb itself ran the 5' RACE reads through MiXCR, one entry per CDR3 protein. The top ten hold 37% of the sample, which has around 12,000 distinct CDR3 sequences, approximately 14% seen once. The time point denotes: sample taken at primary tumor resection. Unsorted tumor, nontumor lung tissue or cryopreserved PBMC supplied the whole RNA. This specimen comes from a study of spatial heterogeneity in lung cancer. The sequence derives from a male donor with early-stage non-small cell lung cancer. Sequenced here: PBMCs, sampled at surgery.

The DNA of the CDR3 is TGTGCCAGCAGCTTAGCGGTCGGAAAGACGCCGGGGTTCTTC. Protein: CASSLAVGKTPGFF. The chain combines TRBV7-2 with TRBJ2-1; no firm D call. The CDR3 extends over 14 amino acids. The germline V and J ends were trimmed by 0 bases and 15 bases, with 18 bases remaining between them. Germline V gene lookup returns CDR1 SGHTA and CDR2 FQGNSA.